Below, 30 T cell receptor beta chains from the same sample are listed, as sequenced in a study of graft-versus-host responses after intestinal transplantation. Clones were read by immunoSEQ multiplex PCR, and TCRdb kept only the in-frame ones, dropping some. The sample records under 45,000 clones, about 90% being singletons. Here the sequenced sample was PBMCs, taken almost 270 days after transplant. These receptors originate from a human patient who received an intestinal transplant, so some T cells may come from the graft donor.

This rearrangement joins TRBV7-6 to TRBJ1-5; maybe TRBD1 (5 bases). Germline V gene data show CDR1 as SGHVS and CDR2 as FNYEAQ. V lost 1 base to trimming and J lost 6 bases, with 10 bases between them. This CDR3 has 14 amino acids. The CDR3 DNA reads as TGTGCCAGCAGCTTAGGAGGGGCCGGTCAGCCCCAGCATTTT. As protein: CASSLGGAGQPQHF.

The V and J genes are TRBV4-2 and TRBJ1-2, with 7 bases identical to TRBD1. The CDR3 covers 16 residues. V shed 3 bases, J shed 4 bases, and the junction held 11 bases outside the gene matches. The germline V gene encodes CDR1 LGHNA and CDR2 YNFKEQ. CDR3 residues: CASSHGAGQLFYGYTF. The CDR3 DNA is TGTGCCAGCAGCCATGGTGCGGGACAGCTATTCTATGGCTACACCTTC.

This clone has just a few counts. This chain joins TRBV11-2 and TRBJ2-7; TRBD1 aligns across 9 bases. V gave up 0 bases and J gave up 3 bases; unmatched junction bases: 3. CDR3 size: 15 residues. Germline V gene sequence: CDR1 SGHAT, CDR2 FQNNGV. The CDR3 loop reads CASSLDPTGGYEQYF. The CDR3 DNA follows: TGTGCCAGCAGCTTAGATCCGACAGGGGGCTACGAGCAGTACTTC.

V usage is TRBV7-8 and J usage is TRBJ2-7; D not resolved. V was trimmed by 3 bases and J by 3 bases, leaving 9 bases between them. Germline CDR1 reads SGHVS; CDR2 reads FQNEAQ. There are 13 residues in the CDR3. Written as DNA, the CDR3 is TGTGCCAGCAGCTTGGGCTTGGACTACGAGCAGTACTTC. It encodes CASSLGLDYEQYF.

V and J are TRBV11-2 and TRBJ2-7; possibly TRBD1 for D (6 bases). The CDR3 length is 15 residues. Trimming left V 6 bases short and J 2 bases short, with 17 bases between. Per germline, CDR1 SGHAT and CDR2 FQNNGV. The CDR3 nucleotides are TGTGCCAGCAGTCCGGGCACGCCAGGGGCCTACGAGCAGTACTTC. It yields the protein CASSPGTPGAYEQYF. The full variable domain, completed using reference TRBV11-2 and TRBJ2-7, is EAGVAQSPRYKIIEKRQSVAFWCNPISGHATLYWYQQILGQGPKLLIQFQNNGVVDDSQLPKDRFSAERLKGVDSTLKIQPAKLEDSAVYLCASSPGTPGAYEQYFGPGTRLTVT.

This chain joins TRBV6-6 and TRBJ1-1; D might be TRBD1 (5 bases). The CDR3 covers 11 residues. Trimming pared 7 bases from V and 5 bases from J, leaving 8 bases between. Germline assignment: CDR1 MNHNY and CDR2 SVGAGI (reference sequence). The CDR3 coding sequence is TGTGCCAGCATTCGGGGGACTGAAGCTTTCTTT. This sequence encodes CASIRGTEAFF.

The chain links TRBV5-1 to TRBJ2-7; 8 bases match TRBD1. The CDR3 contains 15 residues. CDR1 and CDR2 (germline): SGHRS, YFSETQ. V lost 4 bases to trimming and J lost 2 bases; unmatched junction nucleotides: 8. The CDR3 protein is CASSPDGTGPYEQYF. Here the CDR3 DNA reads TGCGCCAGCAGCCCAGATGGGACAGGCCCCTACGAGCAGTACTTC.

The chain joins TRBV9 to TRBJ1-3; no firm D call. Germline CDR1 is SGDLS and CDR2 is YYNGEE. Deletions cut 6 bases from V and 0 bases from J, with 13 bases between. This CDR3 is built from 15 residues. CDR3 in amino acids: CASTQDSSSGNTIYF. CDR3 coding DNA: TGTGCCAGCACACAAGACTCGAGCTCTGGAAACACCATATATTTT.

The chain carries TRBV7-9 and TRBJ1-1, with a possible D match to TRBD1 (5 bases). This CDR3 is built from 15 residues. The germline V gene has CDR1 SEHNR and CDR2 FQNEAQ (reference sequence). Between the trimmed V and J ends, which lost 5 bases and 0 bases, there was a span of 13 bases. The CDR3 sequence: CASSPLTALNTEAFF. CDR3 nucleotide sequence: TGTGCCAGCAGCCCCCTGACAGCGCTGAACACTGAAGCTTTCTTT. Drawing the rest from reference TRBV7-9 and TRBJ1-1, the complete variable domain is DTGVSQNPRHKITKRGQNVTFRCDPISEHNRLYWYRQTLGQGPEFLTYFQNEAQLEKSRLLSDRFSAERPKGSFSTLEIQRTEQGDSAMYLCASSPLTALNTEAFFGQGTRLTVV.

The CDR3 sequence: CASSPRTRQINYGYTF. CDR3 coding DNA: TGTGCCAGCAGCCCAAGAACCCGACAGATTAACTATGGCTACACCTTC. The rearrangement joins TRBV14 to TRBJ1-2, with D perhaps TRBD1 (5 bases). The CDR3 sequence is 16 residues long. Germline assignment: CDR1 SGHDN and CDR2 FVKESK. Deletions cut 4 bases from V and 1 base from J, with 16 bases between. Based on the CDR3 plus reference TRBV14 and TRBJ1-2, the full variable domain is EAGVTQFPSHSVIEKGQTVTLRCDPISGHDNLYWYRRVMGKEIKFLLHFVKESKQDESGMPNNRFLAERTGGTYSTLKVQPAELEDSGVYFCASSPRTRQINYGYTFGSGTRLTVV.

J is TRBJ1-2 and V is TRBV18; D is unresolved. CDR1 and CDR2 (germline): KGHSH, LQKENI. Trimming took off 1 base at V and 5 bases at J, with 5 bases between the two ends. CDR3 length: 12 amino acids. The CDR3 reads CASSPQSYGYTF. CDR3 sequence (DNA): TGTGCCAGCTCACCACAGTCGTATGGCTACACCTTC.

This chain joins TRBV5-1 and TRBJ1-1; D is uncertain. V lost 0 bases and J 1 base, leaving 7 bases between the germline ends. Germline loops: CDR1 SGHRS, CDR2 YFSETQ. The CDR3 covers 14 residues. CDR3 loop: CASSLEGSNTEAFF. DNA of the CDR3: TGCGCCAGCAGCTTGGAGGGCTCGAACACTGAAGCTTTCTTT.

This sequence joins TRBV19 and TRBJ2-5, with a possible D match to TRBD2 (5 bases). The J call is uncertain, as TRBJ2-7 better fits the DNA end. Germline V gene lookup returns CDR1 LNHDA and CDR2 SQIVND (reference sequence). This CDR3 is built from 14 residues. CDR3: CASSIDGGTYEQYF. In DNA form, the CDR3 reads TGTGCCAGTAGTATCGACGGAGGAACCTACGAGCAGTACTTC.

This rearrangement joins TRBV19 to TRBJ1-3; TRBD1 aligns across 7 bases. V shed 6 bases, J shed 3 bases, and the junction held 5 bases outside the gene matches. The CDR3 spans 14 residues. Germline V gene sequence: CDR1 LNHDA, CDR2 SQIVND (reference sequence). CDR3 region: CASRNPGGGNTIYF. The CDR3 DNA reads as TGTGCCAGTAGGAACCCAGGGGGTGGAAACACCATATATTTT.

The V gene is TRBV6-1, the J gene TRBJ1-1, with D possibly TRBD1 on 6 matching bases. There are 18 residues in the CDR3. Germline V gives CDR1 MNHNS, CDR2 SASEGT. V was trimmed by 4 bases and J by 0 bases, leaving 21 bases between them. The chain's CDR3 is CASSAYRVLNVMNTEAFF. The CDR3 DNA reads as TGTGCCAGCAGTGCCTACAGGGTTTTAAATGTAATGAACACTGAAGCTTTCTTT.

V is TRBV12-5 and J is TRBJ2-7, with 10 bases fitting TRBD2. CDR1 is LGHNT, CDR2 FRNRAP, per germline. J lost 3 bases, V lost 0 bases, and 5 bases had no gene match. The CDR3 loop spans 16 amino acids. CDR3 DNA: TGTGCTAGTGGTTTGGTAACTAGCGGGGTTGGCTACGAGCAGTACTTC. Translated: CASGLVTSGVGYEQYF.

There are a few counts of this clone. V and J are TRBV2 and TRBJ2-7; no clear D. V dropped 0 bases and J dropped 0 bases, with 6 bases sitting between them. The CDR3 is 14 residues long. CDR1 is SNHLY and CDR2 is FYNNEI in the germline V gene. As DNA, the CDR3 is TGTGCCAGCAGTGAAGCGCTACTCTCCTACGAGCAGTACTTC. It encodes CASSEALLSYEQYF.

This rearrangement joins TRBV5-1 to TRBJ2-7, with unresolved D. Germline V gives CDR1 SGHRS, CDR2 YFSETQ. Trimming took off 1 base at V and 0 bases at J, with 8 bases between the two ends. This CDR3 has 14 amino acids. CDR3 amino acids: CASSLYESSYEQYF. The CDR3 DNA sequence: TGCGCCAGCAGCTTGTATGAGAGCTCCTACGAGCAGTACTTC.

The CDR3 spells CASSSSTGNTEAFF. In DNA, the CDR3 is TGTGCCAGCAGCTCGTCGACAGGGAACACTGAAGCTTTCTTT. The J gene is TRBJ1-1, the V gene TRBV7-9; weak D call: TRBD1 (6 bases). The V gene's germline CDR1 is SEHNR and CDR2 FQNEAQ (reference sequence). This CDR3 is 14 amino acids long. V was pared by 4 bases and J by 1 base, with 10 bases between.

The chain carries TRBV6-5 and TRBJ2-7; maybe TRBD1 (5 bases). With 6 bases removed from V and 0 bases from J, the gap between germline ends came to 12 bases. Per germline, CDR1 MNHEY and CDR2 SVGAGI. This CDR3 has 14 amino acids. CDR3 DNA: TGTGCCAGCAGGAGGTATCAGGGCTCCTACGAGCAGTACTTC. Its protein product is CASRRYQGSYEQYF.

J is TRBJ1-2 and V is TRBV4-1; 7 bases agree with TRBD1. J lost 3 bases, V lost 3 bases, and 7 bases had no gene match. The germline V gene encodes CDR1 MGHRA and CDR2 YSYEKL. The CDR3 length is 15 residues. CDR3 DNA: TGCGCCAGCAGCCATCGCGACAGGGAGGACTATGGCTACACCTTC. The encoded protein is CASSHRDREDYGYTF.

V usage is TRBV12-5 and J usage is TRBJ2-7; 10 bases are shared with TRBD1. Per germline, CDR1 LGHNT and CDR2 FRNRAP. The CDR3 has 14 amino acids. CDR3 residues: CACTGQGGPYEQYF. The CDR3 DNA reads TGTGCCTGTACCGGACAGGGGGGCCCCTACGAGCAGTACTTC.

The chain employs TRBV29-1 and TRBJ2-1; D gene ambiguous. Trimming took 1 base from V and 9 from J, leaving 10 bases between them. This CDR3 contains 12 residues. In germline, CDR1 is SQVTM, CDR2 ANQGSEA. The CDR3 reads CSVEGSDVEQFF. For the CDR3, the DNA is TGCAGCGTTGAAGGCAGCGATGTTGAGCAGTTCTTC.

The chain employs TRBV9 and TRBJ2-1; 14 bases are shared with TRBD2. The CDR3 is 16 residues long. CDR1 is SGDLS and CDR2 is YYNGEE in the germline V gene. J was trimmed by 8 bases and V by 2 bases; bases with no gene match: 6. CDR3 protein: CASSVRLAGGRHEQFF. CDR3 bases: TGTGCCAGCAGCGTCCGACTAGCGGGGGGGCGGCATGAGCAGTTCTTC.

CDR3 DNA: TGTGCCAGCAGCTTACCCCGAGGGGCCAGCGGGGAGGCAAAACAAGAGACCCAGTACTTC. It specifies CASSLPRGASGEAKQETQYF. The chain uses TRBV7-8 and TRBJ2-5; 7 bases fit TRBD2. The CDR3 runs to 20 residues. Germline CDR1 and CDR2: SGHVS and FQNEAQ. The V segment lost 2 bases and the J segment 2 bases; nucleotides outside the gene matches: 20. Filled out from reference TRBV7-8 and TRBJ2-5, the complete variable domain reads GAGVSQSPRYKVAKRGQDVALRCDPISGHVSLFWYQQALGQGPEFLTYFQNEAQLDKSGLPSDRFFAERPEGSVSTLKIQRTQQEDSAVYLCASSLPRGASGEAKQETQYFGPGTRLLVL.

The rearrangement uses TRBV30 and TRBJ1-2, with 9 nucleotides matching TRBD1. Per the germline V gene, CDR1 is GTSNPN and CDR2 is SVGIG (reference sequence). Trimming cost V 2 bases and J 5 bases; bases outside gene matches: 9. This CDR3 is built from 15 residues. This chain's CDR3 is CAWSKQGAAFYGYTF. The CDR3 coding sequence is TGTGCCTGGAGTAAACAGGGGGCTGCCTTTTATGGCTACACCTTC.

This clone occurred once. This chain joins TRBV2 and TRBJ2-3; possibly TRBD1 or TRBD2 for D (5 bases each). The CDR3 length is 16 residues. The ends were cut back, 0 bases at V and 5 bases at J, with 15 bases in the middle. Per the germline V gene, CDR1 is SNHLY and CDR2 is FYNNEI. The DNA for the CDR3 is TGTGCCAGCAGTGAAGCGCTTCTGGGGGAAGGAGATACGCAGTATTTT. It is translated as CASSEALLGEGDTQYF.

The chain recombines TRBV7-9 with TRBJ2-2; 9 bases are a match to TRBD2. V lost 10 bases and J lost 3; bases outside the gene matches: 6. CDR3 length: 14 residues. Germline values: CDR1 SEHNR, CDR2 FQNEAQ (reference sequence). Here the CDR3 reads CATNVAGDTGELFF. Written as DNA, the CDR3 is TGTGCCACCAACGTAGCGGGGGACACCGGGGAGCTGTTTTTT.

In nucleotides, the CDR3 is TGCGCCAGCAGCCAAGAGGGGAAAGCTTTCTTT. As protein: CASSQEGKAFF. The chain has TRBV4-1 and TRBJ1-1; D unclear. CDR3 length equals 11 residues. Trimming took 0 bases from V and 9 from J, leaving 5 bases between them. The germline V gene has CDR1 MGHRA and CDR2 YSYEKL.

The rearrangement joins TRBV7-2 to TRBJ1-5; 7 bases map to TRBD1. This CDR3 is built from 15 residues. The V gene's germline CDR1 is SGHTA and CDR2 FQGNSA. Trimming took 1 base from V and 3 from J; bases not matched to a gene: 3. CDR3 DNA sequence: TGTGCCAGCAGCTTAGTAGGGACAGCCAATCAGCCCCAGCATTTT. Amino acids: CASSLVGTANQPQHF.